This is a list of T cell receptor beta chains from one sample in a study of cytotoxic CD8 clonotypes in ibrutinib-treated CLL. Here immunoSEQ multiplex PCR was the method, and the copy in TCRdb shows in-frame clones only, minus some. The sample carries roughly 200,000 clones, roughly 79% recorded once. The sequences come from PBMCs, collected after 12 months of ibrutinib treatment. The receptors shown here come from a human donor with chronic lymphocytic leukemia. The conserved cysteine and the conserved F or W are not part of the CDR3 here.

V gene: TRBV28; CDR3 protein: ASSTIGPAYEQY
V gene: TRBV7-7; CDR3 protein: ASSLGQGPTYEQY
V gene: TRBV19; CDR3 protein: ASSTGQINEKLF
V gene: TRBV5-5; CDR3 protein: ASSSLSNQPQH
V gene: TRBV18; CDR3 protein: ASSPAGIDSYEQY
V gene: TRBV4-1; CDR3 protein: ASSQLQGGVNTGELF
V gene: TRBV6-6; CDR3 protein: ASRATGGGETQY
V gene: TRBV28; CDR3 protein: ASSRITGVLEQY
V gene: TRBV20-1; CDR3 protein: SAEWAGELF
V gene: TRBV25-1; CDR3 protein: ASSEARGAPTYEQY
V gene: TRBV7-6; CDR3 protein: ASSLGDDYEQY
V gene: TRBV5-1; CDR3 protein: ASSLIGEQY
V gene: TRBV19; CDR3 protein: ASSIGGHPYGYT
V gene: TRBV11-3; CDR3 protein: ASSSGTSGRDTGELF
V gene: TRBV29-1; CDR3 protein: SAVVARQGLIYGYT
V gene: TRBV19; CDR3 protein: ASSIRGGPTNEKLF